This T cell receptor (beta chain) was profiled in a study of T cell changes during pregnancy in multiple sclerosis. TCRdb keeps only in-frame clones here, not all; method: immunoSEQ multiplex PCR. The repertoire holds tens of thousands of clones, with around nine tenths as singletons. The CDR3 length is 13 residues. Germline-derived CDR1 and CDR2 are ENHRY and SYGVKD. The V end was cut by 3 bases, the J end by 2 bases, with 5 bases between. This clone was found a few times. The chain employs TRBV10-3 and TRBJ1-5; D uncertain. The source material was peripheral blood, sampled in the second trimester of pregnancy. This receptor was identified in a female donor with multiple sclerosis, enrolled in a pregnancy study. The CDR3 sequence is CAISDSGNQPQHF. CDR3 nucleotide sequence: TGTGCCATCAGTGATTCCGGCAATCAGCCCCAGCATTTT.